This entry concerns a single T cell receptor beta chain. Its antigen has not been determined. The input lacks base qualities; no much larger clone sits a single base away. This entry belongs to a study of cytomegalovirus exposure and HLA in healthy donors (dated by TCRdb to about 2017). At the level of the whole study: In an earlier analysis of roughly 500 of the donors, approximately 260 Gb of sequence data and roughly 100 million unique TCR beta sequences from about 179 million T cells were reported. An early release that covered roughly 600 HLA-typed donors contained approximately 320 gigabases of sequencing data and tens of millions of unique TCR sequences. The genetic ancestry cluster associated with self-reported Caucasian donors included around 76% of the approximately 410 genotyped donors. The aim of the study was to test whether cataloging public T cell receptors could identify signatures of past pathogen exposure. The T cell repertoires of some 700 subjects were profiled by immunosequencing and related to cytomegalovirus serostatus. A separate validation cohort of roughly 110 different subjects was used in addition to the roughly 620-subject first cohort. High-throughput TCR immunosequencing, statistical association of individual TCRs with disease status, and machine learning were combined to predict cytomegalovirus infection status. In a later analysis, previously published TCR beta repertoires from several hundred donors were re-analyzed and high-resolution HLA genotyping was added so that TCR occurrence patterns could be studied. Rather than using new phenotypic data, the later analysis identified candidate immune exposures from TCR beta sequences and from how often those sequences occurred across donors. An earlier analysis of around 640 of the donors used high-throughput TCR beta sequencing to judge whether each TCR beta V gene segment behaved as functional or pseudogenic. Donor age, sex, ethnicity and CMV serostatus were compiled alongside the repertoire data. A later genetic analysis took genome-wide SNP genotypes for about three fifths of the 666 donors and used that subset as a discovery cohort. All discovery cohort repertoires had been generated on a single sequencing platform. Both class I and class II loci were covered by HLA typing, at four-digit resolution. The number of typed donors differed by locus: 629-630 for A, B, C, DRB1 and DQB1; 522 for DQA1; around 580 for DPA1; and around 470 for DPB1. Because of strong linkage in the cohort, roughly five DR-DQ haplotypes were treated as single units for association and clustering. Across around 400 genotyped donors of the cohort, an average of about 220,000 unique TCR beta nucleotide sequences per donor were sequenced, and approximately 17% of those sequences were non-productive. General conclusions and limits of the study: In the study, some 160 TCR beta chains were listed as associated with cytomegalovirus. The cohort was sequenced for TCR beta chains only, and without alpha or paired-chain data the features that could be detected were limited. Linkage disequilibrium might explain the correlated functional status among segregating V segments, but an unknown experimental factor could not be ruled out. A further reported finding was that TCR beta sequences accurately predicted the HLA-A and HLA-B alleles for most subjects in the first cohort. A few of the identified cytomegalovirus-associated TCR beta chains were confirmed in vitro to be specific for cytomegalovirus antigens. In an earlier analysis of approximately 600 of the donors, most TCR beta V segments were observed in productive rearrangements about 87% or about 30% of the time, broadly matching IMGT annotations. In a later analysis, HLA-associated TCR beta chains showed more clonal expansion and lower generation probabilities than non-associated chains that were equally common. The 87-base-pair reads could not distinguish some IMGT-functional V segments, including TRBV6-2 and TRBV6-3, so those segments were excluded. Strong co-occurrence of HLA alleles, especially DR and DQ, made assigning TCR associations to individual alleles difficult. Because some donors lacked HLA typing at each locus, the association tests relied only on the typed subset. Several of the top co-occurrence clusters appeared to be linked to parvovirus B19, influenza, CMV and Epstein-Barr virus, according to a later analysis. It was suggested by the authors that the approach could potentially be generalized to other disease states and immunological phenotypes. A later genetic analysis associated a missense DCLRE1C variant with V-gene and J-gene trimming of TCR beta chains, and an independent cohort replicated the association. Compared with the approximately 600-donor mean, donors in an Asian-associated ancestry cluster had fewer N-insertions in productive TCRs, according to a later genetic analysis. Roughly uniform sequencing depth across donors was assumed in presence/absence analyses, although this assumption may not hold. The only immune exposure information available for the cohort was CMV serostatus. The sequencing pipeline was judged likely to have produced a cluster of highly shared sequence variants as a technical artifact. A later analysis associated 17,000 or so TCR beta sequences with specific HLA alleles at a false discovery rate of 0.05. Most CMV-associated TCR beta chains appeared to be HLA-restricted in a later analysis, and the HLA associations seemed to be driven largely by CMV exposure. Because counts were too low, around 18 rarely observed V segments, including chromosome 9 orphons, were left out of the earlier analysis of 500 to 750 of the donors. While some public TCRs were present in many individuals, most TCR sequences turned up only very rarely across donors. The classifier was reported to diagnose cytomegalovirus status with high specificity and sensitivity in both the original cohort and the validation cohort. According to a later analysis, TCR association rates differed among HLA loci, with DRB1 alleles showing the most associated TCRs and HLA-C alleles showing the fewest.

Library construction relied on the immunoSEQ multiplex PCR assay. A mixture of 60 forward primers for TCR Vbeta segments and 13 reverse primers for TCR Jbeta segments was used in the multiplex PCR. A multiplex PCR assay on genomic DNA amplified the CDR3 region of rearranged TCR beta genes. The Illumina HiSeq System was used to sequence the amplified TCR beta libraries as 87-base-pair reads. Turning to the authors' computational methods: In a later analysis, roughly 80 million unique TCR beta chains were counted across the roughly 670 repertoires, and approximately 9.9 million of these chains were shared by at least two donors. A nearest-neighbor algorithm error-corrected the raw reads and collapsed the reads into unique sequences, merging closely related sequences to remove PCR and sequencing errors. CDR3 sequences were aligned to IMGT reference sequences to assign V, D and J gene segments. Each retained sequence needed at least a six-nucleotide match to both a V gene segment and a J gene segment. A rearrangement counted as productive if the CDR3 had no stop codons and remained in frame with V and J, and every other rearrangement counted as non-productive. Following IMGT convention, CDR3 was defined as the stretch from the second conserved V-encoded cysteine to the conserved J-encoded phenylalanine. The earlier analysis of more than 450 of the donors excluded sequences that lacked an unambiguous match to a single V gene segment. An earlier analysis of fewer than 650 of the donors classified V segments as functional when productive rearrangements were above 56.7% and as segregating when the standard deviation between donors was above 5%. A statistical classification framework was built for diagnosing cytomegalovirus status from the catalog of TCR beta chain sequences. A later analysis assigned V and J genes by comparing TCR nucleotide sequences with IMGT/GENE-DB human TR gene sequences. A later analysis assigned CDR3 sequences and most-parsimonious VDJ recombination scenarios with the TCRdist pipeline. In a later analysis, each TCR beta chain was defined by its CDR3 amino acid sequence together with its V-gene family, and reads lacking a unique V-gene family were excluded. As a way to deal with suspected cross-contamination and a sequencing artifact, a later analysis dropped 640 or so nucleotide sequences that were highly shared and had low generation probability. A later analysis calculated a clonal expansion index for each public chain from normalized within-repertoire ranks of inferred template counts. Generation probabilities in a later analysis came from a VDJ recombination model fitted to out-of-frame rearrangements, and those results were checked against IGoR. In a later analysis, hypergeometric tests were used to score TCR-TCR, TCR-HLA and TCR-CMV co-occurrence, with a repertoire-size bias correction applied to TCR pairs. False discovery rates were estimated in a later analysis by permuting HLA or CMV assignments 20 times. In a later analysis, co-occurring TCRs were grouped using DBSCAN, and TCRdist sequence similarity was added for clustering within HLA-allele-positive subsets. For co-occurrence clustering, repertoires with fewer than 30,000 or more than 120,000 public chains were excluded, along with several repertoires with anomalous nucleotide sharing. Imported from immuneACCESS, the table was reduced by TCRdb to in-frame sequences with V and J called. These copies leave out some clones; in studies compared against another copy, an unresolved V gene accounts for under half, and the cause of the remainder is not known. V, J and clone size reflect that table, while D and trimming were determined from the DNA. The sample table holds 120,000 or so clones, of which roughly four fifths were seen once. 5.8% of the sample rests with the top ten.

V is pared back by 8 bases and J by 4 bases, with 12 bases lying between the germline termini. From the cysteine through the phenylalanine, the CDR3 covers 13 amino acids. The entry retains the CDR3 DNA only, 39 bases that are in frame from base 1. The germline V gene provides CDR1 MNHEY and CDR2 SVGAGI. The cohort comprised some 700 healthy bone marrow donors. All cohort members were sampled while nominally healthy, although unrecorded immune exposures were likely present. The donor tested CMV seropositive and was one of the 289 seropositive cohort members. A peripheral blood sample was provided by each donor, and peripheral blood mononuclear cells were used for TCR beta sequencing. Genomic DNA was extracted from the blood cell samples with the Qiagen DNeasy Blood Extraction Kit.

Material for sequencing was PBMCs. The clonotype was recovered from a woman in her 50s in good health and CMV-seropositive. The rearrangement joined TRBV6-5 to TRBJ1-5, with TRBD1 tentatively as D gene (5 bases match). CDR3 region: CASSDGGNQPQHF. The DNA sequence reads TGTGCCAGCTCCGACGGGGGGAATCAGCCCCAGCATTTT.